These 25 T cell receptor beta chains came from one sample sequenced in a study of blood T cell repertoires in COVID-19. The table came from immunoSEQ multiplex PCR; TCRdb's copy has only in-frame clones and leaves some out. Seen here are 87,000 or so clones, around nine tenths observed once, and the top ten hold 4.5% to 5.5%. Sequences were obtained from peripheral blood. These receptor sequences come from a woman aged 80 or older with acute or convalescent COVID-19.

This clone turned up a few times. The chain uses TRBV5-1 and TRBJ2-1, with TRBD2 matching 13 bases. From germline, CDR1 is SGHRS and CDR2 YFSETQ. V was clipped by 4 bases and J by 5 bases; unmatched bases: 3. This CDR3 contains 15 residues. Here the CDR3 DNA reads TGCGCCAGCAGCGGACTAGCGGGAGCGAACAATGAGCAGTTCTTC. Translation gives CASSGLAGANNEQFF.

The chain combines TRBV5-6 with TRBJ1-5, with 9 bases aligning to TRBD1. The CDR3 length is 15 residues. V shed 4 bases and J 3 bases; nucleotides not matched to a gene: 5. CDR1 is SGHDT and CDR2 is YYEEEE in the germline V gene. The CDR3 here is CASSRRTGDNQPQHF. CDR3 DNA sequence: TGTGCCAGCAGCCGCCGGACAGGGGACAATCAGCCCCAGCATTTT.

The chain links TRBV4-1 to TRBJ2-5; TRBD1 agrees at 9 bases. This CDR3 has 19 residues. From germline, CDR1 is MGHRA and CDR2 YSYEKL. Losses at the gene ends were 0 bases for V and 4 bases for J; bases not matched to a gene: 15. CDR3 loop: CASSQDSQGGDRARETQYF. The CDR3 DNA reads TGCGCCAGCAGCCAAGACTCCCAGGGGGGGGACAGGGCCAGAGAGACCCAGTACTTC.

This chain joins TRBV15 and TRBJ1-5, with D perhaps TRBD1 (6 bases). This CDR3 is 15 amino acids long. Trimming removed 1 base at V and 8 bases at J, with 15 bases between. Germline V CDR1 and CDR2: LNHNV, YYDKDF (reference sequence). The CDR3 sequence: CATSRGGRGWEPQHF. The CDR3 nucleotides are TGTGCCACCAGCAGAGGGGGTAGGGGGTGGGAGCCCCAGCATTTT.

The rearrangement joins TRBV27 to TRBJ1-4, with unresolved D. CDR1 and CDR2 (germline): MNHEY, SMNVEV (reference sequence). The CDR3 runs to 17 residues. The V end was cut by 5 bases, the J end by 7 bases, with 23 bases between. The CDR3 protein is CASSLTPGKAQGEKLFF. The DNA of the CDR3 is TGTGCCAGCAGTCTCACCCCCGGGAAGGCTCAAGGTGAAAAACTGTTTTTT.

J is TRBJ1-3 and V is TRBV30, with a weak D call TRBD1 (6 bases). Deletions cut 2 bases from V and 0 bases from J, with 11 bases between. The CDR3 length is 15 residues. Per germline, CDR1 GTSNPN and CDR2 SVGIG (reference sequence). DNA of the CDR3: TGTGCCTGGAGTCAGGACAGCCTCTCTGGAAACACCATATATTTT. Translated, it gives CAWSQDSLSGNTIYF.

Ten or more counts support this clone. This rearrangement joins TRBV24-1 to TRBJ1-2; perhaps TRBD1 as D (6 bases). The CDR3 extends over 15 amino acids. V lost 1 base and J lost 4, with 12 bases in between. CDR1 is KGHDR, CDR2 SFDVKD, per germline. The CDR3, as DNA: TGTGCCACCAGTGATTTTCGGGGGGCCGGCTATGGCTACACCTTC. This translates into CATSDFRGAGYGYTF.

In this sample, this clone turned up once. The V gene is TRBV3-1 (or the pseudogene TRBV3-2), the J gene TRBJ1-2, with TRBD1 identical over 8 bases. There are 14 residues in the CDR3. V shed 1 base, J shed 5 bases, and the junction held 3 bases outside the gene matches. Germline CDR1 reads LGHDT; CDR2 reads YNNKEL (reference sequence). CDR3: CASSQGTGKYGYTF. In DNA, the CDR3 is TGTGCCAGCAGCCAAGGGACAGGGAAATATGGCTACACCTTC.

The J gene is TRBJ1-1, the V gene TRBV7-8, with 9 nucleotides matching TRBD1. Looked up from germline, CDR1 is SGHVS and CDR2 is FQNEAQ. The CDR3 contains 15 residues. After removal of 5 bases from V and 5 bases from J, the junction contained 9 bases not matched to a gene. Written as DNA, the CDR3 is TGTGCCAGCAGCACAGGACAGGGGCGGGGGACTGAAGCTTTCTTT. As protein: CASSTGQGRGTEAFF.

The chain carries TRBV7-3 and TRBJ2-1, with 7 positions matching TRBD2. This CDR3 is built from 14 residues. The V gene's germline CDR1 is SGHTA and CDR2 FQGTGA. V trimming: 5 bases; J trimming: 7 bases; junction bases outside the gene matches: 8. CDR3 sequence (DNA): TGTGCCAGCAGCCTCTCAGCGGGGAGTAATGAGCAGTTCTTC. Translating it yields CASSLSAGSNEQFF.

The V call is TRBV11-2, the J call TRBJ2-5, with TRBD1 as a possible D gene (5 bases). This CDR3 region has 13 residues. CDR1 is SGHAT, CDR2 FQNNGV, per germline. The ends were cut back, 2 bases at V and 2 bases at J, with 6 bases in the middle. The CDR3 DNA reads as TGTGCCAGCAGCTTATCAGGGCAAGAGACCCAGTACTTC. This gives the protein CASSLSGQETQYF.

The chain combines TRBV6-5 with TRBJ2-6, with D unresolved. This CDR3 is 14 amino acids long. V was trimmed by 8 bases and J by 0 bases, leaving 8 bases between them. Germline values: CDR1 MNHEY, CDR2 SVGAGI. Here the CDR3 reads CASVRSSGANVLTF. CDR3 coding DNA: TGTGCCAGCGTAAGGAGCTCTGGGGCCAACGTCCTGACTTTC.

The J gene is TRBJ1-3, the V gene TRBV11-3; tentative D call: TRBD2 (6 bases). The DNA end favors TRBJ2-2, so the J call may be wrong. The germline V gene has CDR1 SGHNT and CDR2 YENEEA. This CDR3 comprises 14 residues. CDR3 DNA: TGTGCCAGCAGCTATACCGGCAGGGACTGGGAGCTGTTTTTT. It is translated as CASSYTGRDWELFF.

The rearrangement links TRBV21-1 to TRBJ2-3; the D call TRBD2 from the table was never checked on the DNA. TRBV21-1 is deemed a pseudogene. The CDR3 totals 14 residues. The CDR3 sequence is CASRRAFLTDTQYF. The CDR3 region has the DNA TGTGCCAGCAGGAGGGCCTTCCTCACAGATACGCAGTATTTT.

The chain combines TRBV9 with TRBJ2-3; TRBD2 matches at 8 bases. J lost 8 bases, V lost 4 bases, and 15 bases had no gene match. CDR1 is SGDLS and CDR2 is YYNGEE in the germline V gene. This CDR3 is built from 16 residues. In DNA form, the CDR3 reads TGTGCCAGCAGCCCTCTCGTCGGGGGGGCCGGTGGTACGCAGTATTTT. This encodes CASSPLVGGAGGTQYF.

The rearrangement joins TRBV4-2 to TRBJ2-3, with 13 bases identical to TRBD2. CDR1 and CDR2 from the germline V gene are LGHNA and YNFKEQ. V was pared by 4 bases and J by 5 bases, with 6 bases of the junction left unmatched. The CDR3 extends over 16 amino acids. The CDR3 sequence is CASSPGTSGALDTQYF. CDR3 DNA sequence: TGTGCCAGCAGCCCGGGGACTAGCGGGGCGTTAGATACGCAGTATTTT.

The table lists this clone with a count of one. The chain has TRBV14 and TRBJ2-2; 7 nucleotides match TRBD1. There are 17 residues in the CDR3. The J segment lost 1 base and the V segment lost 5 bases, leaving 10 bases of the junction unmatched. Germline V gene lookup returns CDR1 SGHDN and CDR2 FVKESK. CDR3 loop: CASSVRKGAENTGELFF. The CDR3 coding sequence is TGTGCCAGCAGCGTTCGAAAGGGGGCGGAGAACACCGGGGAGCTGTTTTTT. Filled out from reference TRBV14 and TRBJ2-2, the complete variable domain reads EAGVTQFPSHSVIEKGQTVTLRCDPISGHDNLYWYRRVMGKEIKFLLHFVKESKQDESGMPNNRFLAERTGGTYSTLKVQPAELEDSGVYFCASSVRKGAENTGELFFGEGSRLTVL.

The rearrangement links TRBV18 to TRBJ1-4, with D possibly being TRBD1 (5 bases). Germline CDR1 is KGHSH and CDR2 is LQKENI. Trimming removed 2 bases at V and 0 bases at J, with 13 bases between. The CDR3 length is 17 residues. For the CDR3, the DNA is TGTGCCAGCTCACCATGGAAAGGGGTCCCAACTAATGAAAAACTGTTTTTT. The encoded protein is CASSPWKGVPTNEKLFF.

This clone has only one observation. V usage is TRBV4-3 and J usage is TRBJ1-1; D might be TRBD1 (6 bases). CDR3 length equals 14 residues. Germline CDR1 LGHNA, CDR2 YSLEER. V shed 2 bases and J shed 4 bases, with 11 bases lying between them. The CDR3 region has the DNA TGCGCCAGCAGCCAAAGTGGGGGCGGCACTGAAGCTTTCTTT. This codes for CASSQSGGGTEAFF.

This sequence joins TRBV5-1 and TRBJ2-7; D is perhaps TRBD2 (5 bases). Germline V gives CDR1 SGHRS, CDR2 YFSETQ. CDR3 length equals 14 residues. Trimming left V 4 bases short and J 0 bases short, with 11 bases between. In DNA, the CDR3 is TGCGCCAGCAGCCCGGACTGGGACTCCTACGAGCAGTACTTC. Translation: CASSPDWDSYEQYF.

The gene calls are TRBV7-9 and TRBJ1-3; D gene unclear. CDR1 and CDR2 (germline): SEHNR, FQNEAQ (reference sequence). V was cut by 5 bases and J by 7 bases, with 6 bases left in between. The CDR3 contains 11 residues. CDR3 amino acids: CASSQENTIYF. The DNA for the CDR3 is TGTGCCAGCAGCCAAGAGAACACCATATATTTT.

The J gene is TRBJ1-2, the V gene TRBV15; 10 positions match TRBD1. Germline V gene data show CDR1 as LNHNV and CDR2 as YYDKDF (reference sequence). Trimming took 6 bases from V and 4 from J; bases not matched to a gene: 5. The CDR3 totals 14 residues. CDR3 DNA sequence: TGTGCCACCAGGCCGGACAGGGGGGGCTATGGCTACACCTTC. Protein sequence: CATRPDRGGYGYTF.

J is TRBJ1-6 and V is TRBV18, with unresolved D. Trimming took 4 bases from V and 7 from J, leaving 14 bases between them. This CDR3 spans 15 amino acids. Germline loops: CDR1 KGHSH, CDR2 LQKENI. CDR3 nucleotide sequence: TGTGCCAGCTCACGTCAAGGGTCGGGGAATTCACCCCTCCACTTT. This translates into CASSRQGSGNSPLHF. Using reference TRBV18 and TRBJ1-6 for the parts outside the CDR3, the full variable domain is NAGVMQNPRHLVRRRGQEARLRCSPMKGHSHVYWYRQLPEEGLKFMVYLQKENIIDESGMPKERFSAEFPKEGPSILRIQQVVRGDSAAYFCASSRQGSGNSPLHFGNGTRLTVT.

The J gene is TRBJ2-3, the V gene TRBV4-3; maybe TRBD2 (7 bases). The CDR3 sequence is 16 residues long. The germline V gene has CDR1 LGHNA and CDR2 YSLEER. Trimming pared 0 bases from V and 2 bases from J, leaving 12 bases between. Written as DNA, the CDR3 is TGCGCCAGCAGCCAAGATCGCGGGGGCGACACAGATACGCAGTATTTT. As protein: CASSQDRGGDTDTQYF.

The chain uses TRBV5-4 and TRBJ2-7, with D perhaps TRBD2 (6 bases). V was shortened by 4 bases and J by 2 bases, with 13 bases between the two germline ends. The CDR3 is 14 amino acids. CDR1 and CDR2 from the germline V gene are SGHNT and YYREEE (reference sequence). CDR3: CASSRMGGTYEQYF. For the CDR3, the DNA is TGTGCCAGCAGCCGGATGGGCGGGACCTACGAGCAGTACTTC.